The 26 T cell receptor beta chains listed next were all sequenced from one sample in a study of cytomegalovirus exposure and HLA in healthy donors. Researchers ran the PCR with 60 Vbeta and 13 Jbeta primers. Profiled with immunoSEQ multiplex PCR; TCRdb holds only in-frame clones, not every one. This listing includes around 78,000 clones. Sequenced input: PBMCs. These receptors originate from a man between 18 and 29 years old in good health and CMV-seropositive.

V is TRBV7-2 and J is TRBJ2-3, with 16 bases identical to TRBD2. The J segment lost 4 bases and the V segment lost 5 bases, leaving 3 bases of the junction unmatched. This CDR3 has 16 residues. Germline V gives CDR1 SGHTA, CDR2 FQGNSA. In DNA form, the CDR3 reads TGTGCCAGCAGCCCAGGGACTAGCGGGAGGGCAGATACGCAGTATTTT. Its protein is CASSPGTSGRADTQYF.

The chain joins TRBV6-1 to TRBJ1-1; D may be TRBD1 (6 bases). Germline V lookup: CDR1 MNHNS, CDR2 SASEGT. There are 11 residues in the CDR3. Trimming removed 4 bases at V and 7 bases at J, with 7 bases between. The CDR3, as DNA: TGTGCCAGCAGTGGACAGGATGAAGCTTTCTTT. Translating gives CASSGQDEAFF.

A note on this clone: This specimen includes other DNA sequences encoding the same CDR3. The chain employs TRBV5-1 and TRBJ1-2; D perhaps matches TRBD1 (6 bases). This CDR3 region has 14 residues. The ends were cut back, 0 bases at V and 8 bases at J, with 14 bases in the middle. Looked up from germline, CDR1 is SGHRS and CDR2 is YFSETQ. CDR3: CASSLEWGPGGYTF. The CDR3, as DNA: TGCGCCAGCAGCTTGGAGTGGGGGCCGGGAGGCTACACCTTC.

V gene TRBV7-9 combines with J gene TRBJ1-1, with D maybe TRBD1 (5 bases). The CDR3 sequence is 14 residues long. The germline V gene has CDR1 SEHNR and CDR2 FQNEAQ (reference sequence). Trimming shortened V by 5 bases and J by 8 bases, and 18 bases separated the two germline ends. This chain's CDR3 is CASSPGGIDREAFF. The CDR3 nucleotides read TGTGCCAGCAGCCCAGGAGGGATTGACAGAGAAGCTTTCTTT.

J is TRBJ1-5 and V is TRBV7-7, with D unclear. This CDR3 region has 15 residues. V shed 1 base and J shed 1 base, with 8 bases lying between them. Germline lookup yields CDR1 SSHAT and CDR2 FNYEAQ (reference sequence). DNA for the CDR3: TGTGCCAGCAGCTTAGAAAGAGAGAGCAATCAGCCCCAGCATTTT. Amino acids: CASSLERESNQPQHF.

The CDR3 DNA sequence: TGTGCCAGCAGCTCCGACAGGCCTCGGAACACTGAAGCTTTCTTT. It is translated as CASSSDRPRNTEAFF. The gene calls are TRBV7-2 and TRBJ1-1, with a tentative D call TRBD1 (6 bases). Trimming stripped 4 bases from V and 1 base from J, with 13 bases between. The CDR3 has 15 amino acids. Germline V gene sequence: CDR1 SGHTA, CDR2 FQGNSA.

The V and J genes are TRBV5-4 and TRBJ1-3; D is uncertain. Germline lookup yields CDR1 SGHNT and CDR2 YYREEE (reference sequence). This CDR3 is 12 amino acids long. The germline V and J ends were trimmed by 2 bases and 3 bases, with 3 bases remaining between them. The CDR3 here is CASSFNGNTIYF. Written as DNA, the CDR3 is TGTGCCAGCAGCTTTAATGGAAACACCATATATTTT. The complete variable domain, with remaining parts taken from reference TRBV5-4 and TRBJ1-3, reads ETGVTQSPTHLIKTRGQQVTLRCSSQSGHNTVSWYQQALGQGPQFIFQYYREEENGRGNFPPRFSGLQFPNYSSELNVNALELDDSALYLCASSFNGNTIYFGEGSWLTVV.

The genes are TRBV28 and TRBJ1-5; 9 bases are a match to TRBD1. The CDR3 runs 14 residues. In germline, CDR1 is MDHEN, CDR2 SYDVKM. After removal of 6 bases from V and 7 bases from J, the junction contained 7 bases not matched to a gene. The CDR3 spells CASRRGTGYQPQHF. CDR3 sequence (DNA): TGTGCCAGCAGGCGAGGGACAGGGTACCAGCCCCAGCATTTT.

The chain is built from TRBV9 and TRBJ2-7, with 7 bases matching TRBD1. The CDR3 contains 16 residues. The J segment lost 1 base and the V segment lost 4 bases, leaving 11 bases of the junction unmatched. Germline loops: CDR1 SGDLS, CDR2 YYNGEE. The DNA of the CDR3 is TGTGCCAGCAGCCCCGGTAGGGGGCCACAGTCCTACGAGCAGTACTTC. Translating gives CASSPGRGPQSYEQYF.

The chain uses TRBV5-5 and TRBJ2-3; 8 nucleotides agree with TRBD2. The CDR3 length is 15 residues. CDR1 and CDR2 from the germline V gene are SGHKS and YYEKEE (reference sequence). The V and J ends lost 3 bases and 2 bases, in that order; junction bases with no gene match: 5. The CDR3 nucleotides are TGTGCCAGCAGCTCTCCGGGGGGGTACACAGATACGCAGTATTTT. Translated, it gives CASSSPGGYTDTQYF.

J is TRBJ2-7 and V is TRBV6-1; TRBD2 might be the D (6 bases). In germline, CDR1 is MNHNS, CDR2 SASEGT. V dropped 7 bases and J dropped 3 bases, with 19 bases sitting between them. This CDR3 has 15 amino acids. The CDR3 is CASNFGWGDVYEQYF. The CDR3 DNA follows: TGTGCCAGCAACTTCGGGTGGGGGGATGTCTACGAGCAGTACTTC.

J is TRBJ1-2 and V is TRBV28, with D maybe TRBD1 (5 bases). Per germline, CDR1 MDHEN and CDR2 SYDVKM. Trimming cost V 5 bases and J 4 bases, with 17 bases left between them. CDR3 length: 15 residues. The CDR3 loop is CASSTPNRSLYGYTF. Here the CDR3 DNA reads TGTGCCAGCAGTACACCCAACAGGTCTCTCTATGGCTACACCTTC.

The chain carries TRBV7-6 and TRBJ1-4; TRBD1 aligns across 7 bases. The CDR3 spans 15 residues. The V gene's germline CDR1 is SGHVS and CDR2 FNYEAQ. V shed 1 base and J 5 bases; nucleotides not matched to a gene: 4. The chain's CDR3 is CASSLEGQPNEKLFF. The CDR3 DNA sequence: TGTGCCAGCAGCTTAGAGGGACAGCCAAATGAAAAACTGTTTTTT.

In DNA, the CDR3 is TGTGCCAGCAGTACGGACAGACTTAATGAAAAACTGTTTTTT. Its translation: CASSTDRLNEKLFF. The chain combines TRBV28 with TRBJ1-4; tentatively, D is TRBD1 (6 bases). Per the germline V gene, CDR1 is MDHEN and CDR2 is SYDVKM. V dropped 5 bases and J dropped 4 bases, with 11 bases sitting between them. This CDR3 is built from 14 residues.

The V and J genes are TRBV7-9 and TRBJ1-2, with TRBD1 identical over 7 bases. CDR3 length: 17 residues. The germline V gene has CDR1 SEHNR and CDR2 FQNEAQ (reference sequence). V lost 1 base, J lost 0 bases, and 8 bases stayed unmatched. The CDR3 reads CASSLGPRDRANYGYTF. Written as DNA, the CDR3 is TGTGCCAGCAGCTTAGGCCCCCGGGACAGAGCTAACTATGGCTACACCTTC.

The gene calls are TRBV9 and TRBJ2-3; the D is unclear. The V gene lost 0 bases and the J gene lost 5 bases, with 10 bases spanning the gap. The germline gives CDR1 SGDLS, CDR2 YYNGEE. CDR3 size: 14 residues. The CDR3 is CASSVGLELDTQYF. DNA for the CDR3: TGTGCCAGCAGCGTAGGTCTAGAGTTAGATACGCAGTATTTT. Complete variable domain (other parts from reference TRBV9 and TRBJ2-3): DSGVTQTPKHLITATGQRVTLRCSPRSGDLSVYWYQQSLDQGLQFLIQYYNGEERAKGNILERFSAQQFPDLHSELNLSSLELGDSALYFCASSVGLELDTQYFGPGTRLTVL.

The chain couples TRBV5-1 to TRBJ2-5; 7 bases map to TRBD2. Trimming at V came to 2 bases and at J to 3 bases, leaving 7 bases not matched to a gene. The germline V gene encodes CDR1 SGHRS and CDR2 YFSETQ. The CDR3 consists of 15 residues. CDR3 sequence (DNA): TGCGCCAGCAGCTTACTCGGGACTACAGAAGAGACCCAGTACTTC. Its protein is CASSLLGTTEETQYF.

CDR3 nucleotides: TGTGCCAGTGGGGGGGGTACTTCACCCCTCCACTTT. Translation gives CASGGGTSPLHF. This chain uses TRBV19 with TRBJ1-6; D is possibly TRBD1 (5 bases). Trimming shortened V by 8 bases and J by 9 bases, and 11 bases separated the two germline ends. The CDR3 is 12 amino acids. The V gene's germline CDR1 is LNHDA and CDR2 SQIVND (reference sequence).

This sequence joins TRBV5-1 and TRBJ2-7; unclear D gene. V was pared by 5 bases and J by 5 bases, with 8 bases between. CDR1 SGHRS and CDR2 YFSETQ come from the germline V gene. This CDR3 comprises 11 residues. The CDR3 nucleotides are TGCGCCAGCAGAATTTCCGACGAGCAGTACTTC. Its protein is CASRISDEQYF.

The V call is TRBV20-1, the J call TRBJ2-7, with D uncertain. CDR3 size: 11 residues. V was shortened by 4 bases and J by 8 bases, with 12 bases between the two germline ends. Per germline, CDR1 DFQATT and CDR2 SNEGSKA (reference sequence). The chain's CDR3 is CSATVAFQQYF. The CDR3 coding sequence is TGCAGTGCTACCGTGGCTTTCCAGCAGTACTTC.

In DNA, the CDR3 is TGTGCCAGCCCATCCTCGAGGGATGCCACTGAAGCTTTCTTT. Translated: CASPSSRDATEAFF. V gene TRBV28 combines with J gene TRBJ1-1; D not certain. Trimming stripped 8 bases from V and 4 bases from J, with 17 bases between. CDR1 is MDHEN, CDR2 SYDVKM, per germline. CDR3 size: 14 residues.

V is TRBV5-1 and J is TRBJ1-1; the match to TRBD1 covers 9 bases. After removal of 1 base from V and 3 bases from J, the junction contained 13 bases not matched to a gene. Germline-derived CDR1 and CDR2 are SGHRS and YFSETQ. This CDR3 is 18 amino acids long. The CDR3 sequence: CASSLRGTNRGPDTEAFF. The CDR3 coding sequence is TGCGCCAGCAGCTTGAGAGGCACAAACAGGGGGCCAGACACTGAAGCTTTCTTT.

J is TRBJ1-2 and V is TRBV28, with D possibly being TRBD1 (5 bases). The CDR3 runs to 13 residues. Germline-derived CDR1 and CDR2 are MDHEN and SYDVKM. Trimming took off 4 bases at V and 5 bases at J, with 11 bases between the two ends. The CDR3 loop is CASSSTDRYGYTF. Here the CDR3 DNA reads TGTGCCAGCAGTTCGACAGACCGATATGGCTACACCTTC.

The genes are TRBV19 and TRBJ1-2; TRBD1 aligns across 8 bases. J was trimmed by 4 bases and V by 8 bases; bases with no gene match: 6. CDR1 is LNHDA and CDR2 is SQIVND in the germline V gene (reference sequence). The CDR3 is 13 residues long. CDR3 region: CASGQGLSYGYTF. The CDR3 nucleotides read TGTGCCAGTGGACAGGGCCTATCCTATGGCTACACCTTC. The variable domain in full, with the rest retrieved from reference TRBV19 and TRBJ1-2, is DGGITQSPKYLFRKEGQNVTLSCEQNLNHDAMYWYRQDPGQGLRLIYYSQIVNDFQKGDIAEGYSVSREKKESFPLTVTSAQKNPTAFYLCASGQGLSYGYTFGSGTRLTVV.

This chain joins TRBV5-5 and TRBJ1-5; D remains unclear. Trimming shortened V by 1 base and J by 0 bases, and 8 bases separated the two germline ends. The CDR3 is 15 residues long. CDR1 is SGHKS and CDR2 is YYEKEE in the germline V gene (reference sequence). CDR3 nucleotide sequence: TGTGCCAGCAGCTTGTGGCAGAATAGCAATCAGCCCCAGCATTTT. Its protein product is CASSLWQNSNQPQHF.

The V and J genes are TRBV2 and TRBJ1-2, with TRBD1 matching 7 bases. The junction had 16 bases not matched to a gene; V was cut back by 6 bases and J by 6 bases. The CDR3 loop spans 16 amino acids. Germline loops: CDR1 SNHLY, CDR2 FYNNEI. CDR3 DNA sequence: TGTGCCAGCAGGGGGAGAAGACAGGGCGGATCGGATGGCTACACCTTC. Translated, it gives CASRGRRQGGSDGYTF.